The following is a T cell receptor beta chain sequence with its context. Its antigen is not identified. In the same sample, other DNA sequences code for this CDR3. The assay was immunoSEQ multiplex PCR, and TCRdb's table has in-frame clones only and misses some. The data contain some 2.3 million clones, 93% of them seen just once; the ten biggest clones take up 0.35% to 0.5%. After removal of 1 base from V and 2 bases from J, the junction contained 4 bases not matched to a gene. The CDR3 has 15 residues. Germline V gene sequence: CDR1 SGHRS, CDR2 YFSETQ. The data originate from a study of shared clonotypes between healthy human individuals. Study-wide results and limits: Larger estimated richness was generally seen in naive subsets than in memory subsets.

Sequences were obtained from naive CD4+ T cells from PBMCs. Described subset: CD45RA+ positively selected. The V and J genes are TRBV5-1 and TRBJ2-7; 9 positions match TRBD2. The clonotype originates from a man aged 18 to 29 in good health. Some clones in this sample may be carry-over from other donors' samples. The CDR3 spells CASSLSAGGPYEQYF. The DNA of the CDR3 is TGCGCCAGCAGCTTGTCAGCGGGAGGTCCCTACGAGCAGTACTTC.